The T cell receptor (beta chain) described here comes from a study of blood T cell repertoires in COVID-19. Background on the study: The samples span acute and convalescent COVID-19 from the United States, Italy and Spain.

Original data processing: Researchers report that nucleated cell counts were estimated from reference gene primer amplification. Data came from immunoSEQ multiplex PCR; TCRdb stores just in-frame clones and leaves some out. The V and J calls and clone size come from that table; D and trimming were worked out from the DNA. Of more than 90,000 clones in the sample, roughly 70% are singletons; the top ten hold 20% to 25%. The V end was cut by 4 bases, the J end by 9 bases, with 13 bases between. Looked up from germline, CDR1 is WSHSY and CDR2 is SAAADI. This CDR3 has 13 residues. The material sequenced was peripheral blood. V usage is TRBV10-2 and J usage is TRBJ1-5, with D perhaps matching TRBD1 (6 bases). The TCR comes from a woman aged 55-69 years in a cohort sampled during active or convalescent COVID-19. CDR3 residues: CASSAQGGAPQHF. CDR3 in DNA: TGCGCCAGCAGTGCCCAAGGGGGAGCGCCCCAGCATTTT.